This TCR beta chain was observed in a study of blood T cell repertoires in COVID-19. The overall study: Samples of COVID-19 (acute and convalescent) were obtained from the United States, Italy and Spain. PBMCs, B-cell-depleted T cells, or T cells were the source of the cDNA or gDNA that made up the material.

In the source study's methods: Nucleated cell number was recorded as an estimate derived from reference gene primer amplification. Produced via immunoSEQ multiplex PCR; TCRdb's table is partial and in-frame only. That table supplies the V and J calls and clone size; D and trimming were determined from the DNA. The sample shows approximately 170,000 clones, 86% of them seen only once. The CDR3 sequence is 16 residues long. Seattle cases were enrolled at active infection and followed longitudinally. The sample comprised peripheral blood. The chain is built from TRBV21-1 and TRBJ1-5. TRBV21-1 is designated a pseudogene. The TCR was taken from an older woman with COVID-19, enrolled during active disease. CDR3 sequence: CASSKCPGTVGQPQHF. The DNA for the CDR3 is TGTGCCAGCAGCAAATGCCCGGGTACGGTGGGTCAGCCCCAGCATTTT.